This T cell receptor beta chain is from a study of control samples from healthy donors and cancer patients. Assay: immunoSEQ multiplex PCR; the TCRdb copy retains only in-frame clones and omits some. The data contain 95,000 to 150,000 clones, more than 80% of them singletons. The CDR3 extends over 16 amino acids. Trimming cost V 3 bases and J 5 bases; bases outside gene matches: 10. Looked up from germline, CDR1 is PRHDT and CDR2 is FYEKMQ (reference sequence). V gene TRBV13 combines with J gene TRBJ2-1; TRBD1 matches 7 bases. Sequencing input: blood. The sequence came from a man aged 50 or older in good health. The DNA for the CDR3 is TGTGCCAGCAGCTTTAAAGGGGGCGCTTGGAACAATGAGCAGTTCTTC. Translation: CASSFKGGAWNNEQFF.